These 31 T cell receptor beta chains were sequenced from one sample in a study of untreated major depressive disorder. TCRdb's copy holds only in-frame clones and misses some; the assay was immunoSEQ multiplex PCR. The table shows just over 20,000 clones, with 80% to 90% occurring only once. Sequencing was performed on CD4+ T cells from PBMCs. Receptor source: a woman between 25 and 40 years old in good health.

The chain is built from TRBV6-5 and TRBJ1-2; the match to TRBD1 covers 7 bases. CDR3 length: 15 residues. The V segment lost 5 bases and the J segment 2 bases; nucleotides outside the gene matches: 8. Per germline, CDR1 MNHEY and CDR2 SVGAGI. The CDR3 bases are TGTGCCAGCAGTACCACGCGGGGACAGAACTATGGCTACACCTTC. Protein product: CASSTTRGQNYGYTF.

This chain connects TRBV7-8 to TRBJ2-7; possibly TRBD2 for D (5 bases). Germline V gene data show CDR1 as SGHVS and CDR2 as FQNEAQ. This CDR3 region has 16 residues. V lost 1 base and J lost 3, with 16 bases in between. DNA of the CDR3: TGTGCCAGCAGCTTAGAATTAGCAGCGGTACACTACGAGCAGTACTTC. The encoded protein is CASSLELAAVHYEQYF.

About this clone itself: The same CDR3 also results from other DNA sequences found in this sample. This chain links TRBV5-6 with TRBJ1-5; 9 bases align to TRBD1. The CDR3 has 15 residues. Per the germline V gene, CDR1 is SGHDT and CDR2 is YYEEEE. The trim removed 0 bases at V and 2 bases at J, leaving 0 bases unmatched. DNA for the CDR3: TGTGCCAGCAGCTTGGACAGGGGGCGCAATCAGCCCCAGCATTTT. Amino acids: CASSLDRGRNQPQHF.

The chain links TRBV27 to TRBJ1-2, with D unclear. Deletions cut 6 bases from V and 8 bases from J, with 13 bases between. The length of the CDR3 is 12 residues. Per the germline V gene, CDR1 is MNHEY and CDR2 is SMNVEV (reference sequence). This CDR3 is CASSPRTGGYTF. The CDR3 DNA reads as TGTGCCAGCAGCCCCAGGACGGGCGGCTACACCTTC.

V and J are TRBV6-1 and TRBJ1-1; perhaps TRBD1 as D (6 bases). V was clipped by 6 bases and J by 1 base, with 15 bases between them. This CDR3 spans 15 amino acids. Germline V lookup: CDR1 MNHNS, CDR2 SASEGT. CDR3 sequence reads: CASRGHRVTNTEAFF. The CDR3 DNA is TGTGCCAGCAGGGGACACAGGGTTACGAACACTGAAGCTTTCTTT.

The rearrangement joins TRBV6-5 to TRBJ1-5, with D possibly matching TRBD1 (6 bases). Germline CDR1 and CDR2: MNHEY and SVGAGI. This CDR3 spans 13 amino acids. V lost 2 bases and J 7 bases, leaving 9 bases between the germline ends. The DNA for the CDR3 is TGTGCCAGCAGTTACAGGGGGGAGCAGCCCCAGCATTTT. Translation gives CASSYRGEQPQHF.

As DNA, the CDR3 is TGTGCCAGCAGCGTAGGGACAGGGTCGGTCGAGCAGTACTTC. It encodes CASSVGTGSVEQYF. The chain is built from TRBV9 and TRBJ2-7; 8 bases map to TRBD1. With V trimmed by 0 bases and J by 6 bases, 5 bases remained unmatched. Germline values: CDR1 SGDLS, CDR2 YYNGEE. The length of the CDR3 is 14 residues.

The chain combines TRBV7-2 with TRBJ2-7, with D uncertain. V lost 1 base and J lost 5, with 12 bases in between. Germline CDR1 reads SGHTA; CDR2 reads FQGNSA. This CDR3 is 14 amino acids long. The CDR3 here is CASSLGFRGNEQYF. The CDR3, as DNA: TGTGCCAGCAGCTTAGGGTTCCGTGGAAACGAGCAGTACTTC.

The rearrangement links TRBV30 to TRBJ2-5, with D perhaps matching TRBD1 or TRBD2 (6 bases each). Germline assignment: CDR1 GTSNPN and CDR2 SVGIG (reference sequence). Between the trimmed V and J ends, which lost 5 bases and 5 bases, there was a span of 12 bases. This CDR3 comprises 12 residues. CDR3 nucleotides: TGTGCCTGGTCCCGGGGGCAGGAGACCCAGTACTTC. Translated: CAWSRGQETQYF.

This chain joins TRBV11-1 and TRBJ2-7; D is possibly TRBD1 (6 bases). The CDR3 runs to 15 residues. V lost 4 bases and J lost 1, with 14 bases in between. Germline assignment: CDR1 SGHAT and CDR2 FQDESV (reference sequence). CDR3 region: CASSSTGHGSYEQYF. The CDR3 DNA reads as TGTGCCAGCAGCTCAACAGGGCATGGGTCCTACGAGCAGTACTTC. Full variable domain (missing parts from reference TRBV11-1 and TRBJ2-7): EAEVAQSPRYKITEKSQAVAFWCDPISGHATLYWYRQILGQGPELLVQFQDESVVDDSQLPKDRFSAERLKGVDSTLKIQPAELGDSAMYLCASSSTGHGSYEQYFGPGTRLTVT.

This sequence joins TRBV7-2 and TRBJ1-6; TRBD1 is a possible D gene (5 bases). The CDR3 consists of 16 residues. With 3 bases removed from V and 0 bases from J, the gap between germline ends came to 9 bases. Germline lookup yields CDR1 SGHTA and CDR2 FQGNSA. In nucleotides, the CDR3 is TGTGCCAGCAGCTTCGCCGGGACCTCCTATAATTCACCCCTCCACTTT. Translation gives CASSFAGTSYNSPLHF.

The V call is TRBV5-6, the J call TRBJ2-7; D is undetermined. Germline loops: CDR1 SGHDT, CDR2 YYEEEE. CDR3 length equals 14 residues. V gave up 2 bases and J gave up 2 bases, with 11 bases separating them. In DNA, the CDR3 is TGTGCCAGCAGCTTACCGGGCGTCCCCTACGAGCAGTACTTC. This sequence encodes CASSLPGVPYEQYF. Supplemented by reference TRBV5-6 and TRBJ2-7, the full variable domain reads DAGVTQSPTHLIKTRGQQVTLRCSPKSGHDTVSWYQQALGQGPQFIFQYYEEEERQRGNFPDRFSGHQFPNYSSELNVNALLLGDSALYLCASSLPGVPYEQYFGPGTRLTVT.

The chain uses TRBV5-1 and TRBJ2-7; the match to TRBD1 covers 8 bases. V lost 4 bases to trimming and J lost 5 bases; unmatched junction nucleotides: 11. There are 15 residues in the CDR3. CDR1 and CDR2 (germline): SGHRS, YFSETQ. Here the CDR3 reads CASSLTGTGVDEQYF. In DNA form, the CDR3 reads TGCGCCAGCAGCCTTACCGGGACAGGCGTGGACGAGCAGTACTTC.

V and J are TRBV30 and TRBJ1-2; D remains unclear. The germline V gene encodes CDR1 GTSNPN and CDR2 SVGIG (reference sequence). V lost 0 bases to trimming and J lost 2 bases, with 7 bases between them. The CDR3 runs 13 residues. In nucleotides, the CDR3 is TGTGCCTGGAGTGTGAGTTCAAACTATGGCTACACCTTC. Its translation is CAWSVSSNYGYTF.

The V gene is TRBV12-1, the J gene TRBJ1-3. TRBV12-1 is annotated as a pseudogene. The CDR3 totals 17 residues. The CDR3 region is CASSFVAGRDSGNTIYF. The CDR3 DNA is TGTGCCAGCAGCTTTGTAGCAGGGAGGGACTCTGGAAACACCATATATTTT.

The V gene is TRBV7-2, the J gene TRBJ2-3, with D perhaps TRBD2 (7 bases). This CDR3 is built from 14 residues. V dropped 8 bases and J dropped 6 bases, with 18 bases sitting between them. The germline V gene has CDR1 SGHTA and CDR2 FQGNSA. CDR3 sequence: CASAGGAVLDTQYF. The CDR3 region has the DNA TGTGCCAGCGCTGGGGGGGCCGTCTTGGATACGCAGTATTTT. Full variable domain (outside the CDR3, taken from reference TRBV7-2 and TRBJ2-3): GAGVSQSPSNKVTEKGKDVELRCDPISGHTALYWYRQSLGQGLEFLIYFQGNSAPDKSGLPSDRFSAERTGGSVSTLTIQRTQQEDSAVYLCASAGGAVLDTQYFGPGTRLTVL.

The V and J genes are TRBV11-1 and TRBJ2-2, with D perhaps matching TRBD2 (6 bases). Trimming took off 3 bases at V and 1 base at J, with 9 bases between the two ends. The CDR3 extends over 15 amino acids. Germline CDR1 reads SGHAT; CDR2 reads FQDESV (reference sequence). CDR3 sequence: CASSLGGMNTGELFF. CDR3 in DNA: TGTGCCAGCAGCTTGGGAGGAATGAACACCGGGGAGCTGTTTTTT.

This clone was seen once. This chain links TRBV28 with TRBJ2-7, with 10 bases matching TRBD1. Germline CDR1 reads MDHEN; CDR2 reads SYDVKM. J gave up 2 bases and V 6 bases, and 4 bases lay outside the gene matches. The CDR3 covers 14 residues. CDR3: CASRGTGDTYEQYF. The CDR3 DNA is TGTGCCAGCAGGGGGACAGGGGACACCTACGAGCAGTACTTC.

V is TRBV28 and J is TRBJ1-2, with 11 bases aligning to TRBD1. Trimming cost V 5 bases and J 0 bases; bases outside gene matches: 2. This CDR3 is 15 amino acids long. Per the germline V gene, CDR1 is MDHEN and CDR2 is SYDVKM. The CDR3 coding sequence is TGTGCCAGCAGTCCGGGACAGGGGGCTAACTATGGCTACACCTTC. This encodes CASSPGQGANYGYTF.

The CDR3 here is CASSEGGYNSPLHF. CDR3 DNA sequence: TGTGCCAGCAGTGAAGGGGGATATAATTCACCCCTCCACTTT. The gene calls are TRBV6-1 and TRBJ1-6; D is unclear. The length of the CDR3 is 14 residues. V dropped 1 base and J dropped 4 bases, with 5 bases sitting between them. The germline V gene encodes CDR1 MNHNS and CDR2 SASEGT.

This rearrangement joins TRBV6-5 to TRBJ2-1; 8 bases match TRBD2. Germline CDR1 reads MNHEY; CDR2 reads SVGAGI. The CDR3 length is 16 residues. Losses at the gene ends were 0 bases for V and 3 bases for J; bases not matched to a gene: 4. CDR3: CASSYSPAGVYNEQFF. CDR3 coding DNA: TGTGCCAGCAGTTACTCTCCAGCGGGAGTCTACAATGAGCAGTTCTTC.

This clone was detected only a few times. The chain recombines TRBV5-1 with TRBJ2-5; 10 bases line up with TRBD2. Germline V CDR1 and CDR2: SGHRS, YFSETQ. The CDR3 extends over 15 amino acids. Trimming took 5 bases from V and 2 from J; bases not matched to a gene: 6. CDR3 sequence reads: CASRTLAGAQETQYF. The CDR3, as DNA: TGCGCCAGCAGGACGCTAGCGGGGGCTCAAGAGACCCAGTACTTC. The complete variable domain, with remaining parts taken from reference TRBV5-1 and TRBJ2-5, reads KAGVTQTPRYLIKTRGQQVTLSCSPISGHRSVSWYQQTPGQGLQFLFEYFSETQRNKGNFPGRFSGRQFSNSRSEMNVSTLELGDSALYLCASRTLAGAQETQYFGPGTRLLVL.

The chain employs TRBV11-2 and TRBJ1-5; D is uncertain. Germline lookup yields CDR1 SGHAT and CDR2 FQNNGV. V was pared by 2 bases and J by 3 bases, with 11 bases between. CDR3 length: 15 amino acids. The CDR3 DNA reads as TGTGCCAGCAGCTTATCCGCCAGGAACAATCAGCCCCAGCATTTT. Its translation is CASSLSARNNQPQHF.

The gene calls are TRBV7-8 and TRBJ2-5; maybe TRBD1 (5 bases). The CDR3 covers 13 residues. Germline V gives CDR1 SGHVS, CDR2 FQNEAQ. Trimming removed 3 bases from V and 5 bases from J, with 10 bases in between. The CDR3 region is CASSFSGPETQYF. Written as DNA, the CDR3 is TGTGCCAGCAGCTTCTCAGGGCCCGAGACCCAGTACTTC.

V usage is TRBV6-5 and J usage is TRBJ1-2; unclear D gene. The CDR3 loop spans 12 amino acids. Germline V gene data show CDR1 as MNHEY and CDR2 as SVGAGI. The V end was cut by 2 bases, the J end by 3 bases, with 4 bases between. In DNA, the CDR3 is TGTGCCAGCAGTTACGGGGACTATGGCTACACCTTC. Protein product: CASSYGDYGYTF.

This clone was picked up one time. V gene TRBV10-3 combines with J gene TRBJ1-2, with a tentative D call TRBD1 (5 bases). Germline-derived CDR1 and CDR2 are ENHRY and SYGVKD. Trimming removed 2 bases from V and 5 bases from J, with 9 bases in between. The CDR3 has 13 residues. CDR3 DNA: TGTGCCATCAGTGAGCGAGGGGAATATGGCTACACCTTC. It codes for CAISERGEYGYTF.

The rearrangement uses TRBV11-1 and TRBJ2-5; no clear D. The ends were cut back, 3 bases at V and 0 bases at J, with 5 bases in the middle. Germline CDR1 and CDR2: SGHAT and FQDESV (reference sequence). There are 13 residues in the CDR3. This CDR3 reads CASSFYYQETQYF. The CDR3 nucleotides are TGTGCCAGCAGCTTTTACTACCAAGAGACCCAGTACTTC.

This chain uses TRBV28 with TRBJ1-5, with TRBD1 matching 7 bases. The junction had 4 bases not matched to a gene; V was cut back by 2 bases and J by 6 bases. The CDR3 extends over 14 amino acids. Germline values: CDR1 MDHEN, CDR2 SYDVKM. As DNA, the CDR3 is TGTGCCAGCAGTTTAGTAGGGGGCAGTCAGCCCCAGCATTTT. It codes for CASSLVGGSQPQHF.

The chain carries TRBV30 and TRBJ2-1; D may be TRBD1 or TRBD2 (5 bases each). V lost 1 base and J lost 3, with 16 bases in between. The CDR3 length is 16 residues. Germline V gene data show CDR1 as GTSNPN and CDR2 as SVGIG (reference sequence). The CDR3 is CAWSDERGDVYNEQFF. As DNA, the CDR3 is TGTGCCTGGAGTGACGAGAGAGGGGATGTCTACAATGAGCAGTTCTTC.

V gene TRBV2 combines with J gene TRBJ1-2; no firm D call. Trimming took 5 bases from V and 4 from J, leaving 11 bases between them. Looked up from germline, CDR1 is SNHLY and CDR2 is FYNNEI. The CDR3 is made up of 13 amino acids. The CDR3 DNA is TGTGCCAGCAGTCAGGACGGAGGCTATGGCTACACCTTC. Protein product: CASSQDGGYGYTF.

The chain recombines TRBV27 with TRBJ1-2; 10 bases are a match to TRBD1. Germline-derived CDR1 and CDR2 are MNHEY and SMNVEV (reference sequence). This CDR3 is built from 14 residues. The V gene end was trimmed by 6 bases and the J gene end by 3 bases; junction bases not matched to a gene: 4. CDR3 coding DNA: TGTGCCAGCAGGTTGACAGGGGGCTACTATGGCTACACCTTC. This sequence encodes CASRLTGGYYGYTF.